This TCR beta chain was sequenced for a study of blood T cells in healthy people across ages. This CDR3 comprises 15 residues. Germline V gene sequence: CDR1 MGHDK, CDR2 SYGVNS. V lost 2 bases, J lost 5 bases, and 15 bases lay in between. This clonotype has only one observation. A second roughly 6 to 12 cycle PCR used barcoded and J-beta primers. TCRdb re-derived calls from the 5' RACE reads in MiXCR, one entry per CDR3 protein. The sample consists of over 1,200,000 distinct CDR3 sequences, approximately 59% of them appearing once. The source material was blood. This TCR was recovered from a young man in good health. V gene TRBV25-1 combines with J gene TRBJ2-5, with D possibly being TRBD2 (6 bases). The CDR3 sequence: CASSENSGVEETQYF. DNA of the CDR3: TGTGCCAGCAGTGAAAATTCGGGGGTAGAGGAGACCCAGTACTTC. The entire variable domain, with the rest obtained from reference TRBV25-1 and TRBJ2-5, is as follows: EADIYQTPRYLVIGTGKKITLECSQTMGHDKMYWYQQDPGMELHLIHYSYGVNSTEKGDLSSESTVSRIRTEHFPLTLESARPSHTSQYLCASSENSGVEETQYFGPGTRLLVL.